This TCR beta chain was sequenced in a study of blood T cells in healthy people across ages. For the second PCR, which ran for about 6 to 11 cycles, a sample-barcoded 5' primer and a J-beta primer mix were used. TCRdb itself ran the 5' RACE reads through MiXCR, one entry per CDR3 protein. The table includes about 1.1 million distinct CDR3 sequences, approximately 38% detected once. Sequences were obtained from blood. This TCR was sampled from a man aged 18 to 30 in good health.

CDR3 loop: CASSPVGGIYNEQFF. The CDR3 DNA follows: TGTGCCAGCTCACCAGTTGGGGGAATCTACAATGAGCAGTTCTTC. The chain has TRBV18 and TRBJ2-1; perhaps D is TRBD1 or TRBD2 (5 bases each). The ends were cut back, 2 bases at V and 3 bases at J, with 11 bases in the middle. The CDR3 is 15 residues long. The germline V gene encodes CDR1 KGHSH and CDR2 LQKENI.